These 2 T cell receptor beta chains originate from one sample sequenced in a study of T cell repertoires in cytomegalovirus infection. These receptors have no known antigen. TCRdb independently ran MiXCR on the reads; one entry per CDR3 protein. The table records hundreds of thousands of distinct CDR3 sequences, around 35% of them present only once. This specimen was cultured PBMCs, taken from culture after CMV antigen stimulation. These receptors were taken from a human donor in good health (CMV status not recorded). Some clones in this sample may be carry-over from other donors' samples.

This clonotype was seen at least ten times. V and J are TRBV7-8 and TRBJ2-7; no clear D gene. The CDR3 is 13 amino acids. The germline CDR1 and CDR2 sequences are SGHVS and FQNEAQ. V was pared by 2 bases and J by 1 base, with 6 bases between. For the CDR3, the DNA is TGTGCCAGCAGCTTAAGGGAATCCTACGAGCAGTACGTC. Translation gives CASSLRESYEQYV.

This clonotype has only one observation. The J gene is TRBJ1-2, the V gene TRBV28; maybe TRBD1 (5 bases). The germline V gene has CDR1 MDHEN and CDR2 SYDVKM. The CDR3 runs 17 residues. Trimming took 7 bases from V and 1 from J, leaving 22 bases between them. Here the CDR3 reads CASNYPVRAALNYGYTF. The CDR3 region has the DNA TGTGCCAGCAACTATCCCGTCAGGGCTGCCCTTAACTATGGCTACACCTTC.